Reported below is one T cell receptor beta chain. There are 13 residues in the CDR3. V was cut by 0 bases and J by 8 bases, with 6 bases left in between. Germline V lookup: CDR1 SGHRS, CDR2 YFSETQ. TCRdb reprocessed the 5' RACE reads with MiXCR, giving one entry per CDR3 protein. This sample has roughly 48,000 distinct CDR3 sequences, with 3.5% to 4.5% found just once. These data belong to a study of early T cells in non-severe SARS-CoV-2 infection. Material: whole blood. The clonotype comes from an adult who was a healthcare worker with PCR-confirmed SARS-CoV-2 infection or an uninfected control (not recorded which). The genes are TRBV5-1 and TRBJ1-6; D gene uncertain. The DNA of the CDR3 is TGCGCCAGCAGCTTGGTTCCGGATTCACCCCTCCACTTT. Translated, it gives CASSLVPDSPLHF.